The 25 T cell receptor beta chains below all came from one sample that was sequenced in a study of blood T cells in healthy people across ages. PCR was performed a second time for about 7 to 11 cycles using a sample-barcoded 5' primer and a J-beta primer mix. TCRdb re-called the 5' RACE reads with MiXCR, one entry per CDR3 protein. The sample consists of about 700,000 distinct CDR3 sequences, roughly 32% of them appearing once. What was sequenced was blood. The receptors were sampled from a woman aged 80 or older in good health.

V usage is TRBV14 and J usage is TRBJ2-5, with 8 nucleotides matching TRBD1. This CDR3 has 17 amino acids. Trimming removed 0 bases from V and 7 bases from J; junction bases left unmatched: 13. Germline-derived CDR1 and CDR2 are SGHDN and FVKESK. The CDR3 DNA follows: TGTGCCAGCAGCCAAGATCGAGCGGACAGGGCCGCGATGACCCAGTACTTC. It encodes CASSQDRADRAAMTQYF.

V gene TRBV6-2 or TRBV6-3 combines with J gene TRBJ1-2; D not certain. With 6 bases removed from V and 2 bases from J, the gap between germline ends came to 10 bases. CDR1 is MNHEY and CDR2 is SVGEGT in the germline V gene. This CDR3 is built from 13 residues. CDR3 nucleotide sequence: TGTGCCAGCAGAGAGTCCTTGAACTATGGCTACACCTTC. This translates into CASRESLNYGYTF.

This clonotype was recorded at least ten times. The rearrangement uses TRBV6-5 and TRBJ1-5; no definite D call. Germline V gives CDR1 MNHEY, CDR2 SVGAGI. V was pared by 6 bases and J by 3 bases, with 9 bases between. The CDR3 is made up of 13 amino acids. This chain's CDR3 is CASSAAVNQPQHF. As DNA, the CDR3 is TGTGCCAGCAGCGCAGCCGTCAATCAGCCCCAGCATTTT.

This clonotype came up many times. This CDR3 reads CASKGLAGRGRGNEQFF. The CDR3 nucleotides read TGTGCCAGCAAGGGACTAGCGGGGCGAGGGCGGGGGAATGAGCAGTTCTTC. This rearrangement joins TRBV27 to TRBJ2-1, with TRBD2 matching 13 bases. J lost 7 bases, V lost 7 bases, and 13 bases had no gene match. The CDR3 loop spans 17 amino acids. Germline loops: CDR1 MNHEY, CDR2 SMNVEV (reference sequence).

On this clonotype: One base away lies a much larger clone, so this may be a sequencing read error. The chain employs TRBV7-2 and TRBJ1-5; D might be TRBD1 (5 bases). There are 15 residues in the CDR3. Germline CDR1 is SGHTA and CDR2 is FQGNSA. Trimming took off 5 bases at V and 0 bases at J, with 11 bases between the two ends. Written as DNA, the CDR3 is TGTGCCAGCAGCGGCGGGACGTGTAGCAATCAGCCCCAGCATTTT. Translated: CASSGGTCSNQPQHF.

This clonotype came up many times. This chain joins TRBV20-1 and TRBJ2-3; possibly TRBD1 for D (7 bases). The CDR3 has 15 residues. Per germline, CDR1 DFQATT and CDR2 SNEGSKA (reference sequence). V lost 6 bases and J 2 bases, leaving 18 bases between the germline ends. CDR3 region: CSALETGTYTDTQYF. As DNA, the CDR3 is TGCAGTGCCCTTGAGACAGGGACTTACACAGATACGCAGTATTTT.

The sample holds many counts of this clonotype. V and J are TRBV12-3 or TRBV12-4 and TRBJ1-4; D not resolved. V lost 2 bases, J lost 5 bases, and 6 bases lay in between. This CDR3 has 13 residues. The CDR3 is CASSLLSNEKLFF. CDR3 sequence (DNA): TGTGCCAGCAGTTTACTGTCGAATGAAAAACTGTTTTTT.

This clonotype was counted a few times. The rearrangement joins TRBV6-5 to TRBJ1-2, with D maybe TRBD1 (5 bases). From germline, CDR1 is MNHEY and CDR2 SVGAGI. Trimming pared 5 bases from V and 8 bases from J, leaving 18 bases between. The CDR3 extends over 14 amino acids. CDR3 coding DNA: TGTGCCAGCAGTCACGCCACGGGGGTGGGAGGCTACACCTTC. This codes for CASSHATGVGGYTF.

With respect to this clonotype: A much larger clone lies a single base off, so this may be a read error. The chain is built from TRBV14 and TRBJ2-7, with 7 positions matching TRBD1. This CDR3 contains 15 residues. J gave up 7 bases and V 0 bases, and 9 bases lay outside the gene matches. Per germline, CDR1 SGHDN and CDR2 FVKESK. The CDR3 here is CASSQDRTGADEQYF. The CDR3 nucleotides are TGTGCCAGCAGCCAAGATCGAACAGGGGCGGATGAGCAGTACTTC.

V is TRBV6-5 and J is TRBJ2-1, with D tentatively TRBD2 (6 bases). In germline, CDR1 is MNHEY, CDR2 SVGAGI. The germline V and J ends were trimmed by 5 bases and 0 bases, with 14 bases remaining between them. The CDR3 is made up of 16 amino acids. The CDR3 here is CASSQRRRGSYNEQFF. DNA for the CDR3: TGTGCCAGCAGTCAGCGGAGGAGGGGCTCCTACAATGAGCAGTTCTTC.

The CDR3, as DNA: TGCGCCACCAGGGTTCTCGGGGAGCTGTTTTTT. Its protein product is CATRVLGELFF. The chain recombines TRBV10-2 with TRBJ2-2, with D perhaps TRBD1 (5 bases). Looked up from germline, CDR1 is WSHSY and CDR2 is SAAADI. V was trimmed by 10 bases and J by 7 bases, leaving 10 bases between them. The CDR3 runs to 11 residues.

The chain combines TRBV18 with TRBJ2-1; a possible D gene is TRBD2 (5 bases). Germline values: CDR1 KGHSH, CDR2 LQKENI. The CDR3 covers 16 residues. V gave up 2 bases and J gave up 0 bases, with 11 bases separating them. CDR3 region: CASSPLARSSYNEQFF. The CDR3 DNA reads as TGTGCCAGCTCACCATTAGCGAGGAGCTCCTACAATGAGCAGTTCTTC.

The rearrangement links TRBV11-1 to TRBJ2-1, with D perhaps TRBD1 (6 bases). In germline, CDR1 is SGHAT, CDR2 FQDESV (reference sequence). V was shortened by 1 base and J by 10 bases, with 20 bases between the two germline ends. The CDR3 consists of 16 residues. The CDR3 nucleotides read TGTGCCAGCAGCTTAGGTCGACAGGTTGGCTCCTACGAGCAGTTCTTC. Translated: CASSLGRQVGSYEQFF.

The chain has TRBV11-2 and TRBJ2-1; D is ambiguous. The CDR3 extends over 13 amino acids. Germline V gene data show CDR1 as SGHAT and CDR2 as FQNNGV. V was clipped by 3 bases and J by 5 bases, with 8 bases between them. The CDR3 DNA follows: TGTGCCAGCAGCTTCGGTGTAGACAATGAGCAGTTCTTC. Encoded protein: CASSFGVDNEQFF. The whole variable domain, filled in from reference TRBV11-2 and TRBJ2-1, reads EAGVAQSPRYKIIEKRQSVAFWCNPISGHATLYWYQQILGQGPKLLIQFQNNGVVDDSQLPKDRFSAERLKGVDSTLKIQPAKLEDSAVYLCASSFGVDNEQFFGPGTRLTVL.

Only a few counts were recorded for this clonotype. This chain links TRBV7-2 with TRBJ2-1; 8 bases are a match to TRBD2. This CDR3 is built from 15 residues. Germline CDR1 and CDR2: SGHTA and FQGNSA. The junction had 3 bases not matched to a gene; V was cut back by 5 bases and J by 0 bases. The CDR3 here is CASSIGTSSYNEQFF. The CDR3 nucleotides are TGTGCCAGCAGCATCGGGACTAGCTCCTACAATGAGCAGTTCTTC.

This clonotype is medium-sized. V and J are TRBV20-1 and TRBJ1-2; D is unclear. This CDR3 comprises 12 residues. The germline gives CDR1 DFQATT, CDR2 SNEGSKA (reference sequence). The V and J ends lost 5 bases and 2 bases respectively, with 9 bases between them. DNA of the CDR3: TGCAGTGCTGCAACAAGGAACTATGGCTACACCTTC. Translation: CSAATRNYGYTF.

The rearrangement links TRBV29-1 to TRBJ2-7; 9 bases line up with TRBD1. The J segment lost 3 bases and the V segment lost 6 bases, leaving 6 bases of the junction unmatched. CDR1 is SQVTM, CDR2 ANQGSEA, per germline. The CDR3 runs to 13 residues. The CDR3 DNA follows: TGCAGCGTCGCGGCGGGACAGGGCTACGAGCAGTACTTC. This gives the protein CSVAAGQGYEQYF.

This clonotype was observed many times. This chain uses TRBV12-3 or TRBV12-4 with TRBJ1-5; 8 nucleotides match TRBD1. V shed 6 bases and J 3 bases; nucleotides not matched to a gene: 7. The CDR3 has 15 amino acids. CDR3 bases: TGTGCCAGCAGACCCGGGACAGGCATCAATCAGCCCCAGCATTTT. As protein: CASRPGTGINQPQHF.

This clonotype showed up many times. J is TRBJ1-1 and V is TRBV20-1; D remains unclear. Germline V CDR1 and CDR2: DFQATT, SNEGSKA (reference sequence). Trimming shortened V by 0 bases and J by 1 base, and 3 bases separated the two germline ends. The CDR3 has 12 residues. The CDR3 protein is CSARDGNTEAFF. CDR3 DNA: TGCAGTGCTAGAGATGGGAACACTGAAGCTTTCTTT.

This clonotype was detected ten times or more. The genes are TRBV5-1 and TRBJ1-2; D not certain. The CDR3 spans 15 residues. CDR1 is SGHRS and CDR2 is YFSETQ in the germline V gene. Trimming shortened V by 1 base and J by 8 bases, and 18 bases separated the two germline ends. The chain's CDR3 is CASSLFGPPKDGYTF. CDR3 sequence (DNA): TGCGCCAGCAGCTTGTTTGGGCCCCCGAAGGACGGCTACACCTTC.

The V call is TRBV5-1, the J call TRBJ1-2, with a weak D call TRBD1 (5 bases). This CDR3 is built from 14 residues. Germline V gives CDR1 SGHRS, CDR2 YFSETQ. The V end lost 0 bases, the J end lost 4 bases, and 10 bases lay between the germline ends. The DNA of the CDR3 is TGCGCCAGCAGCTTGGTCGACAGTCCCTATGGCTACACCTTC. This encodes CASSLVDSPYGYTF. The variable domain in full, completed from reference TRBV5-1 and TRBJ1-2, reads KAGVTQTPRYLIKTRGQQVTLSCSPISGHRSVSWYQQTPGQGLQFLFEYFSETQRNKGNFPGRFSGRQFSNSRSEMNVSTLELGDSALYLCASSLVDSPYGYTFGSGTRLTVV.

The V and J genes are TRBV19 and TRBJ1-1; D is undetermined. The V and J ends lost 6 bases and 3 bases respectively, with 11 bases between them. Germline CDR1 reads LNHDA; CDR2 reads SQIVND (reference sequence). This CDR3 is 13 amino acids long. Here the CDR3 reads CASSHDGDTEAFF. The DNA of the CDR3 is TGTGCCAGTAGCCACGACGGAGACACTGAAGCTTTCTTT. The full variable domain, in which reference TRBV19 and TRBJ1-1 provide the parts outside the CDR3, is DGGITQSPKYLFRKEGQNVTLSCEQNLNHDAMYWYRQDPGQGLRLIYYSQIVNDFQKGDIAEGYSVSREKKESFPLTVTSAQKNPTAFYLCASSHDGDTEAFFGQGTRLTVV.

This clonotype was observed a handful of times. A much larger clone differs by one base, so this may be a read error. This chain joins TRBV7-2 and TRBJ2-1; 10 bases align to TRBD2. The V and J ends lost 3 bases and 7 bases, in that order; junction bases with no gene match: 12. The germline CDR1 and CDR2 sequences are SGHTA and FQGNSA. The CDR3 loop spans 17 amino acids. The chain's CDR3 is CASSLTSGWAGNNEQFF. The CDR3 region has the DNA TGTGCCAGCAGCTTGACTAGCGGGTGGGCCGGAAATAATGAGCAGTTCTTC. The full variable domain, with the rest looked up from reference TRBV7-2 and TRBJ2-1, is GAGVSQSPSNKVTEKGKDVELRCDPISGHTALYWYRQSLGQGLEFLIYFQGNSAPDKSGLPSDRFSAERTGGSVSTLTIQRTQQEDSAVYLCASSLTSGWAGNNEQFFGPGTRLTVL.

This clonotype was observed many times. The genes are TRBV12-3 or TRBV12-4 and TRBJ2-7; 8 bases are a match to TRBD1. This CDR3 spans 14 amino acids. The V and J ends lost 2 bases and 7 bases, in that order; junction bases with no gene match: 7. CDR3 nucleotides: TGTGCCAGCAGTTTACAGGGGGCGATGAGGGAGCAGTACTTC. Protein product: CASSLQGAMREQYF.

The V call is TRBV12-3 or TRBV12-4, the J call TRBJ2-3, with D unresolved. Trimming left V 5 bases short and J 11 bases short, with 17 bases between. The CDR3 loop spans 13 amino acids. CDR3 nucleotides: TGTGCCAGCAGTCGAGTGTCGGCAGATGTGCAGTATTTT. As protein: CASSRVSADVQYF.